Listed here are 4 T cell receptor beta chains from one sample, sequenced in a study of blood T cell repertoires in COVID-19. Assay used: immunoSEQ multiplex PCR; TCRdb lists only in-frame clones, some missing. The sample yields 75,000 or so clones, approximately 88% seen once. Specimen: peripheral blood. The receptor set was obtained from a man in his fifties with acute or convalescent COVID-19.

This clone was detected only once. The chain recombines TRBV6-1 with TRBJ2-6, with D possibly TRBD1 on 5 matching bases. CDR3 length: 15 amino acids. Trimming removed 2 bases at V and 0 bases at J, with 5 bases between. CDR1 and CDR2 (germline): MNHNS, SASEGT. This CDR3 reads CASSERGSGANVLTF. The CDR3 DNA follows: TGTGCCAGCAGTGAAAGGGGCTCTGGGGCCAACGTCCTGACTTTC.

This clone was detected only a few times. This sequence joins TRBV9 and TRBJ2-3; 11 nucleotides line up with TRBD2. CDR1 and CDR2 (germline): SGDLS, YYNGEE. CDR3 length: 15 amino acids. V was pared by 3 bases and J by 3 bases, with 3 bases of the junction left unmatched. CDR3 nucleotides: TGTGCCAGCAGCGCTAGCGGGGGGATAACAGATACGCAGTATTTT. The encoded protein is CASSASGGITDTQYF.

The rearrangement links TRBV3-1 (or the pseudogene TRBV3-2) to TRBJ2-1, with 8 bases that match TRBD2. Per germline, CDR1 LGHDT and CDR2 YNNKEL (reference sequence). The V and J ends lost 4 bases and 0 bases, in that order; junction bases with no gene match: 8. The CDR3 covers 17 residues. The CDR3 is CASSPRFSGSSYNEQFF. The CDR3 nucleotides read TGTGCCAGCAGCCCCCGCTTCAGCGGGAGCTCCTACAATGAGCAGTTCTTC.

The rearrangement joins TRBV7-8 to TRBJ2-5; D call uncertain. The germline V gene encodes CDR1 SGHVS and CDR2 FQNEAQ. Trimming shortened V by 1 base and J by 3 bases, and 9 bases separated the two germline ends. The CDR3 runs 14 residues. CDR3 DNA sequence: TGTGCCAGCAGCTTAGGCCCAGTCGAAGAGACCCAGTACTTC. It yields the protein CASSLGPVEETQYF.